Shown below are 26 T cell receptor beta chains from a single sample sequenced in a study of blood T cell repertoires in COVID-19. Measured with immunoSEQ multiplex PCR; TCRdb has only the in-frame clones, and not every one. The sample has approximately 250,000 clones; 91% are singletons. Sequenced sample: PBMCs or T cells enriched from blood (not recorded which). The source of these receptors is a man aged 35 to 55 who had been exposed to COVID-19.

The J gene is TRBJ1-2, the V gene TRBV2, with a tentative D call TRBD1 (6 bases). Germline V gives CDR1 SNHLY, CDR2 FYNNEI. Trimming shortened V by 8 bases and J by 3 bases, and 13 bases separated the two germline ends. The CDR3 is 13 amino acids. Written as DNA, the CDR3 is TGTGCCAGCGCACAGGGAACTGACTATGGCTACACCTTC. It codes for CASAQGTDYGYTF.

The chain links TRBV5-6 to TRBJ2-7, with D possibly being TRBD1 (6 bases). V lost 2 bases and J 2 bases, leaving 11 bases between the germline ends. The CDR3 runs to 14 residues. Germline V lookup: CDR1 SGHDT, CDR2 YYEEEE. CDR3 region: CASSLAGAAYEQYF. CDR3 sequence (DNA): TGTGCCAGCAGCTTAGCAGGGGCGGCCTACGAGCAGTACTTC.

The chain has TRBV19 and TRBJ1-2; 8 positions match TRBD1. The CDR3 loop spans 16 amino acids. Germline V lookup: CDR1 LNHDA, CDR2 SQIVND (reference sequence). Trimming took 3 bases from V and 6 from J; bases not matched to a gene: 12. CDR3 region: CASSIRTGSLSDGYTF. CDR3 in DNA: TGTGCCAGTAGTATTCGGACAGGGAGTTTGAGCGATGGCTACACCTTC.

V and J are TRBV28 and TRBJ2-3; 7 nucleotides match TRBD2. The CDR3 totals 16 residues. Germline V gene lookup returns CDR1 MDHEN and CDR2 SYDVKM. Trimming removed 2 bases from V and 0 bases from J; junction bases left unmatched: 5. Here the CDR3 reads CASSLAEAGSTDTQYF. As DNA, the CDR3 is TGTGCCAGCAGTTTAGCGGAAGCGGGGAGCACAGATACGCAGTATTTT.

The chain uses TRBV10-3 and TRBJ1-2, with D maybe TRBD1 (6 bases). CDR3 size: 15 residues. With 0 bases removed from V and 2 bases from J, the gap between germline ends came to 10 bases. Looked up from germline, CDR1 is ENHRY and CDR2 is SYGVKD. The CDR3 loop reads CAISESPGVNYGYTF. CDR3 coding DNA: TGTGCCATCAGTGAGTCGCCAGGGGTAAACTATGGCTACACCTTC.

V usage is TRBV6-5 and J usage is TRBJ2-1, with a possible D match to TRBD1 (6 bases). The V gene's germline CDR1 is MNHEY and CDR2 SVGAGI. V was pared by 6 bases and J by 9 bases, with 21 bases between. The CDR3 sequence is 15 residues long. In nucleotides, the CDR3 is TGTGCCAGCAGGCACGAGGGACAAATCGGAGGTGAGCAGTTCTTC. It is translated as CASRHEGQIGGEQFF.

This chain joins TRBV28 and TRBJ2-5; 10 bases line up with TRBD2. V gave up 4 bases and J gave up 3 bases; unmatched junction bases: 5. This CDR3 comprises 15 residues. Germline V lookup: CDR1 MDHEN, CDR2 SYDVKM. The CDR3 DNA reads as TGTGCCAGCAGTTCTGGACTAGCGGTTGAAGAGACCCAGTACTTC. Residues: CASSSGLAVEETQYF.

The chain uses TRBV29-1 and TRBJ1-1, with D possibly TRBD1 on 5 matching bases. The CDR3 runs to 14 residues. V lost 6 bases and J lost 1, with 15 bases in between. Germline loops: CDR1 SQVTM, CDR2 ANQGSEA. The CDR3 DNA reads TGCAGCGTCGGGGGTACGGACCGGAACACTGAAGCTTTCTTT. It yields the protein CSVGGTDRNTEAFF.

V gene TRBV6-5 combines with J gene TRBJ1-2; TRBD1 is a possible D gene (5 bases). The length of the CDR3 is 13 residues. V lost 7 bases to trimming and J lost 4 bases, with 13 bases between them. Per germline, CDR1 MNHEY and CDR2 SVGAGI. The CDR3 DNA sequence: TGTGCCAGCATTGCAGGGTTGGTCTATGGCTACACCTTC. Translating gives CASIAGLVYGYTF.

The chain recombines TRBV3-1 (or the pseudogene TRBV3-2) with TRBJ2-3; D uncertain. Trimming shortened V by 4 bases and J by 2 bases, and 7 bases separated the two germline ends. Germline assignment: CDR1 LGHDT and CDR2 YNNKEL (reference sequence). The CDR3 runs 13 residues. The CDR3 sequence: CASSLRLTDTQYF. For the CDR3, the DNA is TGTGCCAGCAGCCTCAGACTCACAGATACGCAGTATTTT.

The chain uses TRBV5-1 and TRBJ2-7; 9 nucleotides agree with TRBD1. The V gene end was trimmed by 4 bases and the J gene end by 6 bases; junction bases not matched to a gene: 11. This CDR3 region has 15 residues. Germline V lookup: CDR1 SGHRS, CDR2 YFSETQ. The CDR3 DNA follows: TGCGCCAGCAGCCCGAGGACAGGGGTTAGAAGCGAGCAGTACTTC. This translates into CASSPRTGVRSEQYF.

The V call is TRBV28, the J call TRBJ2-7; 8 bases align to TRBD2. V shed 7 bases and J 2 bases; nucleotides not matched to a gene: 4. Germline V gene lookup returns CDR1 MDHEN and CDR2 SYDVKM. The CDR3 spans 13 residues. In nucleotides, the CDR3 is TGTGCCAGCATTAATAGCGGGGCCTACGAGCAGTACTTC. As protein: CASINSGAYEQYF.

The chain is built from TRBV7-6 and TRBJ2-3; 9 positions match TRBD1. CDR1 SGHVS and CDR2 FNYEAQ come from the germline V gene. V lost 5 bases to trimming and J lost 3 bases; unmatched junction nucleotides: 6. CDR3 size: 15 residues. The CDR3: CASSPRQGGTDTQYF. For the CDR3, the DNA is TGTGCCAGCAGCCCACGACAGGGGGGGACAGATACGCAGTATTTT.

The J gene is TRBJ1-4, the V gene TRBV2, with 9 bases matching TRBD1. V was clipped by 6 bases and J by 6 bases; unmatched bases: 5. This CDR3 spans 14 amino acids. CDR1 and CDR2 from the germline V gene are SNHLY and FYNNEI. CDR3 DNA: TGTGCCAGCAGAACCGGGACAGGGTATGAAAAACTGTTTTTT. Translation: CASRTGTGYEKLFF.

This chain joins TRBV5-1 and TRBJ1-1; D may be TRBD1 (5 bases). The CDR3 extends over 14 amino acids. Germline CDR1 is SGHRS and CDR2 is YFSETQ. V was cut by 0 bases and J by 4 bases, with 10 bases left in between. CDR3 sequence (DNA): TGCGCCAGCAGCTTGGTACCGGGGGGCACTGAAGCTTTCTTT. It codes for CASSLVPGGTEAFF. The whole variable domain, filled in from reference TRBV5-1 and TRBJ1-1, reads KAGVTQTPRYLIKTRGQQVTLSCSPISGHRSVSWYQQTPGQGLQFLFEYFSETQRNKGNFPGRFSGRQFSNSRSEMNVSTLELGDSALYLCASSLVPGGTEAFFGQGTRLTVV.

This chain joins TRBV18 and TRBJ1-1; 7 bases align to TRBD1. The CDR3 has 14 amino acids. CDR1 KGHSH and CDR2 LQKENI come from the germline V gene. With 3 bases clipped from V and 1 base from J, the junction kept 2 bases outside the gene matches. DNA of the CDR3: TGTGCCAGCTCACCTTGGGACAGGAACACTGAAGCTTTCTTT. This sequence encodes CASSPWDRNTEAFF.

This rearrangement joins TRBV18 to TRBJ2-2; D is possibly TRBD1 (5 bases). The ends were cut back, 3 bases at V and 5 bases at J, with 16 bases in the middle. The length of the CDR3 is 16 residues. Germline values: CDR1 KGHSH, CDR2 LQKENI. The CDR3, as DNA: TGTGCCAGCTCACCTTTAGGCGCAGGGTCAACCGGGGAGCTGTTTTTT. Translation: CASSPLGAGSTGELFF.

The chain couples TRBV28 to TRBJ1-6; no reliable D call. Trimming pared 5 bases from V and 7 bases from J, leaving 9 bases between. This CDR3 is built from 13 residues. Per germline, CDR1 MDHEN and CDR2 SYDVKM. The CDR3 here is CASSPIFNSPLHF. The CDR3 DNA sequence: TGTGCCAGCAGTCCAATTTTCAATTCACCCCTCCACTTT.

The rearrangement links TRBV19 to TRBJ1-1; 9 bases agree with TRBD1. Per the germline V gene, CDR1 is LNHDA and CDR2 is SQIVND (reference sequence). Losses at the gene ends were 3 bases for V and 2 bases for J; bases not matched to a gene: 13. The CDR3 contains 18 residues. CDR3 in amino acids: CASSIFTDRGGENTEAFF. CDR3 DNA sequence: TGTGCCAGTAGTATTTTTACGGACAGGGGCGGCGAAAACACTGAAGCTTTCTTT.

This chain uses TRBV28 with TRBJ1-1, with D possibly TRBD1 on 6 matching bases. The CDR3 contains 14 residues. Germline V gives CDR1 MDHEN, CDR2 SYDVKM. The V end was cut by 7 bases, the J end by 4 bases, with 16 bases between. CDR3 DNA sequence: TGTGCCAGCACCAGTCCAGGGGTGGGCACTGAAGCTTTCTTT. Translated, it gives CASTSPGVGTEAFF.

This clone was observed once. The chain recombines TRBV2 with TRBJ1-4, with D possibly matching TRBD1 (6 bases). The CDR3 totals 13 residues. V was cut by 8 bases and J by 7 bases, with 14 bases left in between. From germline, CDR1 is SNHLY and CDR2 FYNNEI. The CDR3 protein is CASEGGGREKLFF. CDR3 nucleotide sequence: TGTGCCAGCGAGGGGGGGGGTCGTGAAAAACTGTTTTTT. The full variable domain, in which reference TRBV2 and TRBJ1-4 provide the parts outside the CDR3, is EPEVTQTPSHQVTQMGQEVILRCVPISNHLYFYWYRQILGQKVEFLVSFYNNEISEKSEIFDDQFSVERPDGSNFTLKIRSTKLEDSAMYFCASEGGGREKLFFGSGTQLSVL.

This chain uses TRBV6-5 with TRBJ1-2; possibly TRBD1 for D (5 bases). With 5 bases removed from V and 5 bases from J, the gap between germline ends came to 15 bases. CDR1 MNHEY and CDR2 SVGAGI come from the germline V gene. This CDR3 spans 14 amino acids. The CDR3, as DNA: TGTGCCAGCAGTAGGACCCTAGGGGAATATGGCTACACCTTC. Translated, it gives CASSRTLGEYGYTF.

V usage is TRBV7-9 and J usage is TRBJ2-5; the match to TRBD2 covers 9 bases. The CDR3 totals 16 residues. Germline trimming cut 4 bases from V and 2 bases from J; bases unmatched to any gene: 8. Germline loops: CDR1 SEHNR, CDR2 FQNEAQ (reference sequence). In DNA, the CDR3 is TGTGCCAGCAGCTCCTTACTAGCGGGCTCACAAGAGACCCAGTACTTC. Translating it yields CASSSLLAGSQETQYF.

The chain carries TRBV28 and TRBJ1-5; 8 bases map to TRBD1. CDR3 length equals 15 residues. Germline trimming cut 7 bases from V and 4 bases from J; bases unmatched to any gene: 9. The V gene's germline CDR1 is MDHEN and CDR2 SYDVKM. Here the CDR3 reads CASNVDRGGNQPQHF. CDR3 nucleotide sequence: TGTGCCAGCAACGTCGACAGGGGAGGGAATCAGCCCCAGCATTTT.

The V and J genes are TRBV25-1 and TRBJ2-7; a possible D gene is TRBD1 (7 bases). Trimming took off 0 bases at V and 5 bases at J, with 14 bases between the two ends. The CDR3 sequence is 15 residues long. Germline-derived CDR1 and CDR2 are MGHDK and SYGVNS. Here the CDR3 DNA reads TGTGCCAGCAGTGAATATGGGCAGGGGGAGGACGAGCAGTACTTC. Protein product: CASSEYGQGEDEQYF.

This chain links TRBV11-3 with TRBJ2-1; TRBD2 matches at 9 bases. Germline trimming cut 3 bases from V and 8 bases from J; bases unmatched to any gene: 5. Germline lookup yields CDR1 SGHNT and CDR2 YENEEA. The CDR3 has 14 amino acids. DNA for the CDR3: TGTGCCAGCAGCTTGGGTAGCGGGAGCGATGAGCAGTTCTTC. Its protein product is CASSLGSGSDEQFF.